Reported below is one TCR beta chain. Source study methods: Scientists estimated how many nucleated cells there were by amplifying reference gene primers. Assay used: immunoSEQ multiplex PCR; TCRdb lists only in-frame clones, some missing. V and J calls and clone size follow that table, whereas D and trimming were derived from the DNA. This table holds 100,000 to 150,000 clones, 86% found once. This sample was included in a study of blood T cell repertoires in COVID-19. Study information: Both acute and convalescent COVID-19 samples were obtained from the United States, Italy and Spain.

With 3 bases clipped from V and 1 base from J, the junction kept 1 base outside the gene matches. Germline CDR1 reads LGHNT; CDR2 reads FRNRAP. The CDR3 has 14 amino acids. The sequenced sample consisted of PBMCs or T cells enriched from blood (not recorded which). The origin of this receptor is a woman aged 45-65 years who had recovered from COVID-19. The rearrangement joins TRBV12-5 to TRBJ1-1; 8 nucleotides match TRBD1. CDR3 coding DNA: TGTGCTAGTGGTTTCGGACAGGGGAACACTGAAGCTTTCTTT. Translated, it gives CASGFGQGNTEAFF.